This passage covers 23 T cell receptor beta chains from one sample sequenced in a study of blood T cell repertoires in COVID-19. The assay was immunoSEQ multiplex PCR, and TCRdb's table has in-frame clones only and misses some. The data contain some 120,000 clones, around 90% of them singletons. Material for sequencing was peripheral blood. These TCRs come from a man over 45 with active COVID-19.

The V and J genes are TRBV6-5 and TRBJ1-5; D unresolved. The V gene lost 0 bases and the J gene lost 4 bases, with 7 bases spanning the gap. This CDR3 region has 14 residues. Germline V lookup: CDR1 MNHEY, CDR2 SVGAGI. Here the CDR3 DNA reads TGTGCCAGCAGTTACTCGGAGGGAAATCAGCCCCAGCATTTT. It is translated as CASSYSEGNQPQHF.

J is TRBJ1-1 and V is TRBV5-4; D is perhaps TRBD1 (5 bases). Germline values: CDR1 SGHNT, CDR2 YYREEE (reference sequence). V was shortened by 4 bases and J by 1 base, with 8 bases between the two germline ends. This CDR3 has 13 residues. CDR3 sequence reads: CASSSTGNTEAFF. CDR3 in DNA: TGTGCCAGCAGCAGTACAGGGAACACTGAAGCTTTCTTT.

This sequence joins TRBV18 and TRBJ2-1; D is possibly TRBD2 (6 bases). The CDR3 runs to 16 residues. Looked up from germline, CDR1 is KGHSH and CDR2 is LQKENI. Trimming took off 0 bases at V and 1 base at J, with 10 bases between the two ends. CDR3 bases: TGTGCCAGCTCACCACCTAGAGGGAGGTCCTACAATGAGCAGTTCTTC. This codes for CASSPPRGRSYNEQFF.

The chain combines TRBV10-3 with TRBJ2-2; the D gene is possibly TRBD1 (6 bases). In germline, CDR1 is ENHRY, CDR2 SYGVKD. The CDR3 consists of 14 residues. Trimming shortened V by 3 bases and J by 4 bases, and 9 bases separated the two germline ends. CDR3 loop: CAISDGQFTGELFF. CDR3 sequence (DNA): TGTGCCATCAGTGATGGACAGTTCACCGGGGAGCTGTTTTTT.

The J gene is TRBJ2-1, the V gene TRBV5-1, with D possibly TRBD2 on 6 matching bases. This CDR3 is built from 16 residues. Trimming left V 4 bases short and J 4 bases short, with 18 bases between. CDR1 and CDR2 (germline): SGHRS, YFSETQ. CDR3 protein: CASSQATGTDYNEQFF. The CDR3 coding sequence is TGCGCCAGCAGCCAGGCAACCGGGACTGATTACAATGAGCAGTTCTTC. Full variable domain (rest looked up from reference TRBV5-1 and TRBJ2-1): KAGVTQTPRYLIKTRGQQVTLSCSPISGHRSVSWYQQTPGQGLQFLFEYFSETQRNKGNFPGRFSGRQFSNSRSEMNVSTLELGDSALYLCASSQATGTDYNEQFFGPGTRLTVL.

The V gene is TRBV3-1 (or the pseudogene TRBV3-2), the J gene TRBJ1-2; D is unclear. Germline V gene lookup returns CDR1 LGHDT and CDR2 YNNKEL (reference sequence). The length of the CDR3 is 11 residues. V was clipped by 0 bases and J by 8 bases, with 4 bases between them. CDR3 amino acids: CASSQESGYTF. The CDR3 nucleotides are TGTGCCAGCAGCCAAGAAAGCGGCTACACCTTC.

The chain combines TRBV5-1 with TRBJ1-4, with 7 bases matching TRBD1. V was clipped by 0 bases and J by 7 bases; unmatched bases: 9. The CDR3 has 16 amino acids. Germline V gene sequence: CDR1 SGHRS, CDR2 YFSETQ. CDR3 region: CASSLVQGIGGEKLFF. As DNA, the CDR3 is TGCGCCAGCAGCTTGGTACAGGGGATCGGAGGTGAAAAACTGTTTTTT.

J is TRBJ2-2 and V is TRBV11-2; 11 nucleotides align to TRBD1. The CDR3 runs 14 residues. Germline values: CDR1 SGHAT, CDR2 FQNNGV. J was trimmed by 5 bases and V by 5 bases; bases with no gene match: 1. The DNA of the CDR3 is TGTGCCAGCAGCCGGGACAGGGGGACCGGGGAGCTGTTTTTT. Its translation: CASSRDRGTGELFF.

The chain is built from TRBV29-1 and TRBJ2-3, with TRBD2 as a possible D gene (5 bases). CDR3 length: 13 amino acids. The germline gives CDR1 SQVTM, CDR2 ANQGSEA. The V gene lost 3 bases and the J gene lost 1 base, with 8 bases spanning the gap. The chain's CDR3 is CSVDAGGTDTQYF. CDR3 bases: TGCAGCGTTGACGCGGGCGGCACAGATACGCAGTATTTT.

This chain's CDR3 is CASTDRSGRNTEAFF. DNA of the CDR3: TGTGCCAGTACCGACAGATCAGGACGGAACACTGAAGCTTTCTTT. The chain uses TRBV19 and TRBJ1-1; tentative D call: TRBD1 (5 bases). Germline V gene data show CDR1 as LNHDA and CDR2 as SQIVND (reference sequence). V lost 7 bases and J 1 base, leaving 16 bases between the germline ends. The CDR3 runs to 15 residues.

In regard to this clone: The identical CDR3 is also encoded by other nucleotide sequences in the sample. The V call is TRBV7-8, the J call TRBJ1-3; 9 bases match TRBD1. The CDR3 runs to 18 residues. CDR1 and CDR2 (germline): SGHVS, FQNEAQ. The V and J ends lost 2 bases and 0 bases, in that order; junction bases with no gene match: 8. CDR3 DNA: TGTGCCAGCAGCTTAACCCACAGGGGGCTATCCTCTGGAAACACCATATATTTT. Residues: CASSLTHRGLSSGNTIYF. Complete variable domain (other parts from reference TRBV7-8 and TRBJ1-3): GAGVSQSPRYKVAKRGQDVALRCDPISGHVSLFWYQQALGQGPEFLTYFQNEAQLDKSGLPSDRFFAERPEGSVSTLKIQRTQQEDSAVYLCASSLTHRGLSSGNTIYFGEGSWLTVV.

A few counts support this clone. This chain uses TRBV5-4 with TRBJ1-1; D is unclear. Germline assignment: CDR1 SGHNT and CDR2 YYREEE (reference sequence). Trimming removed 4 bases at V and 5 bases at J, with 15 bases between. This CDR3 region has 14 residues. The CDR3 DNA is TGTGCCAGCAGCCCCGAGTGGAGTCGGACTGAAGCTTTCTTT. This encodes CASSPEWSRTEAFF.

The chain has TRBV2 and TRBJ2-7, with D uncertain. Germline V gene lookup returns CDR1 SNHLY and CDR2 FYNNEI. Trimming removed 8 bases from V and 7 bases from J, with 15 bases in between. This CDR3 has 12 residues. This CDR3 reads CASSNNGWEQYV. The CDR3, as DNA: TGTGCCAGCTCCAACAACGGGTGGGAGCAGTACGTC.

V gene TRBV6-5 combines with J gene TRBJ2-1, with D perhaps TRBD1 (6 bases). The CDR3 runs 14 residues. Between the trimmed V and J ends, which lost 5 bases and 8 bases, there was a span of 16 bases. In germline, CDR1 is MNHEY, CDR2 SVGAGI. The CDR3 protein is CASSLSTGWDEQFF. The CDR3, as DNA: TGTGCCAGCAGTCTCTCGACAGGCTGGGATGAGCAGTTCTTC.

Regarding this clone: One end of the junction does not line up with germline, which may come from a read error. The rearrangement links TRBV7-6 to TRBJ2-5; perhaps TRBD2 as D (5 bases). CDR1 is SGHVS, CDR2 FNYEAQ, per germline. CDR3 length equals 14 residues. The CDR3 protein is CASSLGGSQKTQYF. CDR3 coding DNA: TGTGCCAGCAGCTTAGGAGGGTCCCAAAAGACCCAGTACTTC.

This sequence joins TRBV13 and TRBJ2-7; 9 bases are a match to TRBD2. The CDR3 contains 15 residues. After removal of 2 bases from V and 6 bases from J, the junction contained 8 bases not matched to a gene. Germline V gene sequence: CDR1 PRHDT, CDR2 FYEKMQ (reference sequence). The CDR3 region is CASSLSGLATIEQYF. DNA for the CDR3: TGTGCCAGCAGCTTAAGCGGACTAGCGACCATCGAGCAGTACTTC. The full variable domain, rest sourced from reference TRBV13 and TRBJ2-7, is AAGVIQSPRHLIKEKRETATLKCYPIPRHDTVYWYQQGPGQDPQFLISFYEKMQSDKGSIPDRFSAQQFSDYHSELNMSSLELGDSALYFCASSLSGLATIEQYFGPGTRLTVT.

About this clone: Other DNA sequences within the sample encode an identical CDR3. This chain connects TRBV7-3 to TRBJ2-3, with TRBD1 matching 9 bases. The CDR3 runs to 15 residues. V was pared by 2 bases and J by 3 bases, with 3 bases of the junction left unmatched. Germline V gives CDR1 SGHTA, CDR2 FQGTGA. CDR3 residues: CASSLSGQGTDTQYF. In nucleotides, the CDR3 is TGTGCCAGCAGCTTATCGGGACAGGGAACAGATACGCAGTATTTT.

The CDR3 region is CATSDLDRLAGVGEQFF. CDR3 in DNA: TGTGCCACCAGTGATTTGGATAGACTAGCGGGAGTAGGAGAGCAGTTCTTC. V gene TRBV24-1 combines with J gene TRBJ2-1, with TRBD2 identical over 12 bases. The CDR3 is 17 amino acids. Germline loops: CDR1 KGHDR, CDR2 SFDVKD. Trimming removed 0 bases from V and 10 bases from J; junction bases left unmatched: 9.

This clone was recorded once. CDR3 bases: TGCGCCAGCAGCTTACCGGGACAGGCTAACACCGGGGAGCTGTTTTTT. As protein: CASSLPGQANTGELFF. The rearrangement joins TRBV5-1 to TRBJ2-2, with 8 positions matching TRBD1. V lost 2 bases, J lost 2 bases, and 5 bases stayed unmatched. CDR3 size: 16 residues. Germline CDR1 is SGHRS and CDR2 is YFSETQ.

CDR3 residues: CASSWNLAGGGETQYF. The CDR3 DNA reads as TGTGCCAGCAGCTGGAATCTAGCGGGGGGTGGGGAGACCCAGTACTTC. The rearrangement uses TRBV7-9 and TRBJ2-5; 11 bases match TRBD2. The germline V gene encodes CDR1 SEHNR and CDR2 FQNEAQ (reference sequence). Germline trimming cut 4 bases from V and 5 bases from J; bases unmatched to any gene: 9. The CDR3 runs 16 residues.

The CDR3 loop reads CASSLSRGNYGYTF. Written as DNA, the CDR3 is TGTGCCAGCAGTTTATCGCGGGGGAACTATGGCTACACCTTC. The V and J genes are TRBV27 and TRBJ1-2; a weak D match, TRBD1 (5 bases). The CDR3 length is 14 residues. Trimming removed 0 bases from V and 2 bases from J, with 7 bases in between. Looked up from germline, CDR1 is MNHEY and CDR2 is SMNVEV (reference sequence).

This chain connects TRBV5-1 to TRBJ1-4; no clear D. The CDR3 covers 12 residues. Per germline, CDR1 SGHRS and CDR2 YFSETQ. With 5 bases removed from V and 5 bases from J, the gap between germline ends came to 7 bases. The CDR3 loop reads CASRRENEKLFF. DNA for the CDR3: TGCGCCAGCAGGAGGGAGAATGAAAAACTGTTTTTT.

The rearrangement links TRBV5-6 to TRBJ1-6; 7 positions agree with TRBD1. Per germline, CDR1 SGHDT and CDR2 YYEEEE. V lost 5 bases, J lost 9 bases, and 8 bases stayed unmatched. There are 14 residues in the CDR3. CDR3 sequence: CASSLTGVGSPLHF. CDR3 coding DNA: TGTGCCAGCAGTCTAACAGGGGTCGGTTCACCCCTCCACTTT. Looking up the rest from reference TRBV5-6 and TRBJ1-6 gives the full variable domain: DAGVTQSPTHLIKTRGQQVTLRCSPKSGHDTVSWYQQALGQGPQFIFQYYEEEERQRGNFPDRFSGHQFPNYSSELNVNALLLGDSALYLCASSLTGVGSPLHFGNGTRLTVT.